This TCR beta chain was recovered during a study of regulatory T cells in long-lasting Graves disease. This clonotype was seen repeatedly, ten times or more. As for time point: newly diagnosed GD, antithyroid drugs for less than 3 months. Scientists built the TCR library using RNA that was extracted from PBMCs. Patients were enrolled at an endocrinology department in Xi'an, China. Assembly of TCR beta libraries relied on iRepertoire HTBI primers together with Arm-PCR of CDR3 regions. Each CDR3 protein gets one entry after TCRdb re-called the multiplex PCR reads with MiXCR. This table has 400,000 to 450,000 distinct CDR3 sequences, 15% appearing once. J gave up 7 bases and V 5 bases, and 11 bases lay outside the gene matches. CDR3 size: 15 residues. Germline CDR1 is SGHTA and CDR2 is FQGTGA. Another study also made use of these data, one on T cells in Graves' hyperthyroidism and ophthalmopathy. Per that paper: For the diagnoses, clinical symptoms, serum thyroxine and TRAb, thyroid ultrasound and orbital computed tomography were used.

V is TRBV7-3 and J is TRBJ2-1, with 7 nucleotides matching TRBD2. The sample consisted of peripheral blood mononuclear cells (PBMCs), taken at new diagnosis, from a patient treated with antithyroid drugs. The receptor was derived from a woman aged 30 to 39 with Graves disease. CDR3 nucleotides: TGTGCCAGCAGCCTCGAACCTGGGGAGGGAAATGAGCAGTTCTTC. It specifies CASSLEPGEGNEQFF.